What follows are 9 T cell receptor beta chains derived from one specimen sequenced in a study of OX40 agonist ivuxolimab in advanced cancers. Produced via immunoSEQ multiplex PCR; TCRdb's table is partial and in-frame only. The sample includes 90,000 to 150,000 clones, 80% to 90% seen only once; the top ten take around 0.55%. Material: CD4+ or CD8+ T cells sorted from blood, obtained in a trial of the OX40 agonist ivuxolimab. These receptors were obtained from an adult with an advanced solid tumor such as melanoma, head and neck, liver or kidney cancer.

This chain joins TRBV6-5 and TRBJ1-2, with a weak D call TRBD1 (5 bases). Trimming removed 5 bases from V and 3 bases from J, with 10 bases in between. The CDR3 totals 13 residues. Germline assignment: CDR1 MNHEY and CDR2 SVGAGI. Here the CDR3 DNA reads TGTGCCAGCAGTCAAGGGGTATACTATGGCTACACCTTC. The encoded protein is CASSQGVYYGYTF.

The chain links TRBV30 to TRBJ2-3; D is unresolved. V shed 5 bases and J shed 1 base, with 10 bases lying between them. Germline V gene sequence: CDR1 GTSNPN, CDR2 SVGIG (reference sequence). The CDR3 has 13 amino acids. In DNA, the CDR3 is TGTGCCTGGGGCATTCGTCGCACAGATACGCAGTATTTT. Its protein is CAWGIRRTDTQYF.

The CDR3 sequence is CSVEEMWRGNTEAFF. The CDR3 nucleotides read TGCAGCGTTGAAGAAATGTGGAGGGGGAACACTGAAGCTTTCTTT. The V and J genes are TRBV29-1 and TRBJ1-1; TRBD1 might be the D (5 bases). This CDR3 is built from 15 residues. V lost 0 bases and J 1 base, leaving 12 bases between the germline ends. Germline-derived CDR1 and CDR2 are SQVTM and ANQGSEA.

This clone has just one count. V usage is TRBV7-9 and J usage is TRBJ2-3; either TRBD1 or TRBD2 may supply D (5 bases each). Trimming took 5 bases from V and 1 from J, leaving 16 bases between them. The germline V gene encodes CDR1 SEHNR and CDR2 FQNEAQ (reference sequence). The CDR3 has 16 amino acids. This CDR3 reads CASSLGEIGGTDTQYF. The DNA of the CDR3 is TGTGCCAGCAGCCTGGGGGAAATTGGGGGCACAGATACGCAGTATTTT. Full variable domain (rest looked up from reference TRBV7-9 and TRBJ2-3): DTGVSQNPRHKITKRGQNVTFRCDPISEHNRLYWYRQTLGQGPEFLTYFQNEAQLEKSRLLSDRFSAERPKGSFSTLEIQRTEQGDSAMYLCASSLGEIGGTDTQYFGPGTRLTVL.

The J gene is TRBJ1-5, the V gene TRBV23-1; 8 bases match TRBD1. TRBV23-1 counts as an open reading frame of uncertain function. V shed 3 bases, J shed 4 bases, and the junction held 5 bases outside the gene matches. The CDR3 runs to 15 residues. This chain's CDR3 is CASSHPDRENQPQHF. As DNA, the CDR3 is TGCGCCAGCAGTCATCCGGACAGGGAGAATCAGCCCCAGCATTTT.

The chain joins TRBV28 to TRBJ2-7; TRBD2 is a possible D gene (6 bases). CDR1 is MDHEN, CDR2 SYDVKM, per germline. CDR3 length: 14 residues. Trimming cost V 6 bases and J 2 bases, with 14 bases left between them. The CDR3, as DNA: TGTGCCAGCAGCCACGGGACTCGGCCCTACGAGCAGTACTTC. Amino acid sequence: CASSHGTRPYEQYF. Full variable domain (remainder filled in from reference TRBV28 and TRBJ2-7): DVKVTQSSRYLVKRTGEKVFLECVQDMDHENMFWYRQDPGLGLRLIYFSYDVKMKEKGDIPEGYSVSREKKERFSLILESASTNQTSMYLCASSHGTRPYEQYFGPGTRLTVT.

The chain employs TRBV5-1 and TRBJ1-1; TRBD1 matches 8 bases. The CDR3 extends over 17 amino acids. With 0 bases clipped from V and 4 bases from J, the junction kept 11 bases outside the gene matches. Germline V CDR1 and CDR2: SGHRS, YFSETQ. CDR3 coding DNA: TGCGCCAGCAGCTTGGCAGAGACAGGGGCGTTGGGCACTGAAGCTTTCTTT. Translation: CASSLAETGALGTEAFF.

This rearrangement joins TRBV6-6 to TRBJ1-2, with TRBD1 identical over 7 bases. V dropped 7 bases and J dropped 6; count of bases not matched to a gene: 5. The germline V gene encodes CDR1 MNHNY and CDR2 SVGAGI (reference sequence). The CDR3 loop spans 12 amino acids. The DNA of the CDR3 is TGTGCCAGCACCCAGGGGGGACATGGCTACACCTTC. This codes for CASTQGGHGYTF.

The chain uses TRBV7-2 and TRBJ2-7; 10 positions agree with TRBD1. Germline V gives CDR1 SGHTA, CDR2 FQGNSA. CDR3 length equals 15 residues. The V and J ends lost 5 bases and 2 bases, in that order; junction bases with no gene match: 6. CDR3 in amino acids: CASSPRQGAPYEQYF. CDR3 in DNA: TGTGCCAGCAGCCCCAGACAGGGGGCCCCCTACGAGCAGTACTTC. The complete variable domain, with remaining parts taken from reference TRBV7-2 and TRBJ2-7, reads GAGVSQSPSNKVTEKGKDVELRCDPISGHTALYWYRQSLGQGLEFLIYFQGNSAPDKSGLPSDRFSAERTGGSVSTLTIQRTQQEDSAVYLCASSPRQGAPYEQYFGPGTRLTVT.